Presented here are 28 T cell receptor beta chains from one specimen sequenced in a study of shared clonotypes between healthy human individuals. The data were produced by immunoSEQ multiplex PCR, yet TCRdb's version contains in-frame clones alone and is incomplete. The table records 2 million to 3 million clones, under 95% of them present only once. Sequenced: naive CD4+ T cells from PBMCs. Stated subset: CD45RA+ positively selected. The receptors come from a man aged 18 to 35 in good health. Some clones in this sample may be carry-over from other donors' samples.

The V and J genes are TRBV29-1 and TRBJ1-3, with D unresolved. The ends were cut back, 7 bases at V and 2 bases at J, with 6 bases in the middle. CDR1 and CDR2 (germline): SQVTM, ANQGSEA. The CDR3 consists of 11 residues. The CDR3 DNA sequence: TGCAGCGCCCTGGCTGGAAACACCATATATTTT. Residues: CSALAGNTIYF. The complete variable domain, with remaining parts taken from reference TRBV29-1 and TRBJ1-3, reads SAVISQKPSRDICQRGTSLTIQCQVDSQVTMMFWYRQQPGQSLTLIATANQGSEATYESGFVIDKFPISRPNLTFSTLTVSNMSPEDSSIYLCSALAGNTIYFGEGSWLTVV.

The J gene is TRBJ2-7, the V gene TRBV5-4; 11 bases fit TRBD2. There are 15 residues in the CDR3. V shed 4 bases, J shed 3 bases, and the junction held 6 bases outside the gene matches. The germline CDR1 and CDR2 sequences are SGHNT and YYREEE (reference sequence). The DNA of the CDR3 is TGTGCCAGCAGCCTCTCCGGGACTAGCGGCTACGAGCAGTACTTC. Translation: CASSLSGTSGYEQYF.

The gene calls are TRBV6-5 and TRBJ2-5; tentative D call: TRBD2 (5 bases). Germline V gene sequence: CDR1 MNHEY, CDR2 SVGAGI. Trimming took 4 bases from V and 4 from J, leaving 10 bases between them. The CDR3 is 13 residues long. This chain's CDR3 is CASSSPGSETQYF. In nucleotides, the CDR3 is TGTGCCAGCAGTTCCCCGGGATCAGAGACCCAGTACTTC.

This clone was picked up a small number of times. In nucleotides, the CDR3 is TGTGCCATCAGTCCAGGACCAGGGGGCGCGGAAGCTTTCTTT. Translated, it gives CAISPGPGGAEAFF. The chain recombines TRBV10-3 with TRBJ1-1; 8 nucleotides line up with TRBD1. This CDR3 has 14 residues. V shed 5 bases and J 8 bases; nucleotides not matched to a gene: 10. The germline V gene encodes CDR1 ENHRY and CDR2 SYGVKD.

The chain links TRBV28 to TRBJ1-2, with 9 bases aligning to TRBD1. CDR1 is MDHEN, CDR2 SYDVKM, per germline. Trimming removed 5 bases from V and 4 bases from J; junction bases left unmatched: 14. The CDR3 spans 17 residues. This CDR3 is CASSVGGQGGSIYGYTF. CDR3 DNA sequence: TGTGCCAGCAGTGTAGGGGGACAGGGAGGTTCGATCTATGGCTACACCTTC.

The chain uses TRBV5-6 and TRBJ2-1; D gene unclear. This CDR3 contains 13 residues. Per germline, CDR1 SGHDT and CDR2 YYEEEE. The V end was cut by 1 base, the J end by 8 bases, with 10 bases between. Here the CDR3 reads CASSLRLNDEQFF. Here the CDR3 DNA reads TGTGCCAGCAGCTTGAGGCTTAACGATGAGCAGTTCTTC.

J is TRBJ2-3 and V is TRBV6-1; D ambiguous. CDR3 size: 13 residues. Germline V gene sequence: CDR1 MNHNS, CDR2 SASEGT. V was shortened by 4 bases and J by 5 bases, with 10 bases between the two germline ends. CDR3 sequence: CASSGPRGDTQYF. The CDR3 coding sequence is TGTGCCAGCAGTGGTCCCCGCGGAGATACGCAGTATTTT.

V and J are TRBV5-1 and TRBJ2-3, with a possible D match to TRBD2 (6 bases). CDR3 length: 15 amino acids. Germline-derived CDR1 and CDR2 are SGHRS and YFSETQ. V was shortened by 1 base and J by 6 bases, with 15 bases between the two germline ends. Here the CDR3 DNA reads TGCGCCAGCAGCTTGATGACGGGAGATTCGGATACGCAGTATTTT. It encodes CASSLMTGDSDTQYF.

Notes on this clone: This CDR3 is also generated by other DNA sequences in the sample. This chain connects TRBV27 to TRBJ1-5; 7 bases map to TRBD1. With V trimmed by 5 bases and J by 3 bases, 7 bases remained unmatched. From germline, CDR1 is MNHEY and CDR2 SMNVEV (reference sequence). The CDR3 consists of 15 residues. The CDR3 protein is CASSPGDRANQPQHF. CDR3 DNA sequence: TGTGCCAGCAGTCCCGGGGACAGAGCCAATCAGCCCCAGCATTTT.

The rearrangement links TRBV7-9 to TRBJ2-2, with 8 bases that match TRBD2. The CDR3 length is 16 residues. The germline CDR1 and CDR2 sequences are SEHNR and FQNEAQ (reference sequence). V was clipped by 5 bases and J by 6 bases; unmatched bases: 11. CDR3 sequence reads: CASSPLGTRMSGELFF. The CDR3 nucleotides are TGTGCCAGCAGCCCCCTAGGGACTAGGATGTCCGGGGAGCTGTTTTTT.

This chain uses TRBV7-2 with TRBJ1-2; D is ambiguous. The germline V and J ends were trimmed by 5 bases and 3 bases, with 13 bases remaining between them. The CDR3 is 14 residues long. Looked up from germline, CDR1 is SGHTA and CDR2 is FQGNSA. The CDR3 DNA reads as TGTGCCAGCAGCAAGAGGAATTCGGACTATGGCTACACCTTC. This sequence encodes CASSKRNSDYGYTF.

The chain links TRBV9 to TRBJ2-1, with no clear D. This CDR3 is 14 amino acids long. Germline V gene data show CDR1 as SGDLS and CDR2 as YYNGEE. The V end was cut by 0 bases, the J end by 5 bases, with 9 bases between. The CDR3 protein is CASSVVPGDNEQFF. The CDR3 DNA follows: TGTGCCAGCAGCGTAGTTCCGGGCGACAATGAGCAGTTCTTC.

Notes on this clone: This CDR3 is also generated by other DNA sequences in the sample. This chain links TRBV29-1 with TRBJ2-4; D unresolved. V was clipped by 4 bases and J by 0 bases, with 7 bases between them. The CDR3 contains 13 residues. Germline CDR1 reads SQVTM; CDR2 reads ANQGSEA. The CDR3 coding sequence is TGCAGCGTTGCCGGAAGAGCCAAAAACATTCAGTACTTC. Its protein is CSVAGRAKNIQYF.

The chain combines TRBV7-6 with TRBJ1-4; D is uncertain. Germline V gives CDR1 SGHVS, CDR2 FNYEAQ. The CDR3 runs to 14 residues. Trimming shortened V by 5 bases and J by 8 bases, and 15 bases separated the two germline ends. CDR3 DNA sequence: TGTGCCAGCAGCCCAGGCATACCGGGAGAAAAACTGTTTTTT. Protein: CASSPGIPGEKLFF.

With respect to this clone: Other nucleotide sequences from this sample produce the same CDR3. V is TRBV20-1 and J is TRBJ2-5, with D unclear. The CDR3 runs to 11 residues. The V gene's germline CDR1 is DFQATT and CDR2 SNEGSKA (reference sequence). The ends were cut back, 2 bases at V and 5 bases at J, with 6 bases in the middle. CDR3: CSARSWETQYF. In DNA, the CDR3 is TGCAGTGCTAGATCTTGGGAGACCCAGTACTTC.

V gene TRBV10-3 combines with J gene TRBJ2-3; 12 positions match TRBD2. The CDR3 extends over 16 amino acids. V lost 8 bases to trimming and J lost 0 bases; unmatched junction nucleotides: 6. Germline CDR1 ENHRY, CDR2 SYGVKD. CDR3 sequence: CAIGTSGFTSTDTQYF. CDR3 in DNA: TGTGCCATCGGGACTAGCGGGTTTACTAGCACAGATACGCAGTATTTT.

This chain connects TRBV6-1 to TRBJ1-4, with 10 bases identical to TRBD1. Trimming at V came to 4 bases and at J to 8 bases, leaving 10 bases not matched to a gene. CDR1 is MNHNS, CDR2 SASEGT, per germline. CDR3 size: 16 residues. Written as DNA, the CDR3 is TGTGCCAGCAGTGTTGGGCCGGGACAGGGGCAGGAAAAACTGTTTTTT. Its protein is CASSVGPGQGQEKLFF.

The chain has TRBV4-2 and TRBJ2-3; tentative D call: TRBD2 (6 bases). V dropped 0 bases and J dropped 7 bases, with 20 bases sitting between them. Germline CDR1 reads LGHNA; CDR2 reads YNFKEQ. The CDR3 covers 17 residues. The DNA for the CDR3 is TGTGCCAGCAGCCAAGATGGTAGGAGGGAGAGGGCGTATACGCAGTATTTT. It codes for CASSQDGRRERAYTQYF.

The chain joins TRBV7-2 to TRBJ2-1; maybe TRBD1 (5 bases). This CDR3 is 14 amino acids long. The germline CDR1 and CDR2 sequences are SGHTA and FQGNSA. Deletions cut 0 bases from V and 7 bases from J, with 10 bases between. CDR3 residues: CASSLATGRNEQFF. The CDR3 DNA is TGTGCCAGCAGCTTAGCTACAGGTAGGAATGAGCAGTTCTTC.

The J gene is TRBJ2-3, the V gene TRBV28; no clear D. V was cut by 3 bases and J by 6 bases, with 7 bases left in between. The V gene's germline CDR1 is MDHEN and CDR2 SYDVKM. This CDR3 comprises 12 residues. DNA of the CDR3: TGTGCCAGCAGTTTGTTCCTGGATACGCAGTATTTT. It specifies CASSLFLDTQYF.

The chain uses TRBV6-4 and TRBJ2-7; the match to TRBD2 covers 12 bases. V lost 6 bases and J lost 2; bases outside the gene matches: 5. CDR1 MRHNA and CDR2 SNTAGT come from the germline V gene. This CDR3 has 15 amino acids. The DNA of the CDR3 is TGTGCCAGCAGGCAGACTAGCGGGGGCGCCTACGAGCAGTACTTC. Amino acid sequence: CASRQTSGGAYEQYF.

As regards this clone: Different DNA sequences within this sample yield the same CDR3. The V call is TRBV7-9, the J call TRBJ1-2; 10 nucleotides align to TRBD1. Germline values: CDR1 SEHNR, CDR2 FQNEAQ (reference sequence). The junction had 1 base not matched to a gene; V was cut back by 5 bases and J by 1 base. The CDR3 is 14 amino acids. The CDR3: CASSRTGGNYGYTF. The CDR3 nucleotides are TGTGCCAGCAGCAGGACAGGGGGTAACTATGGCTACACCTTC.

V and J are TRBV7-2 and TRBJ2-7, with 8 nucleotides matching TRBD1. The V segment lost 5 bases and the J segment 12 bases; nucleotides outside the gene matches: 9. Germline values: CDR1 SGHTA, CDR2 FQGNSA. This CDR3 is 12 amino acids long. CDR3 in DNA: TGTGCCAGCAGCGCCGGACAGGGAATCCCGTACTTC. This sequence encodes CASSAGQGIPYF.

This chain links TRBV4-3 with TRBJ1-2; 9 bases line up with TRBD1. In germline, CDR1 is LGHNA, CDR2 YSLEER. CDR3 length: 14 amino acids. With V trimmed by 0 bases and J by 5 bases, 1 base remained unmatched. CDR3 DNA sequence: TGCGCCAGCAGCCAAGAGACAGGGGGTTATGGCTACACCTTC. It encodes CASSQETGGYGYTF.

The chain uses TRBV19 and TRBJ1-1; a weak D match, TRBD1 (5 bases). The CDR3 loop spans 16 amino acids. Germline V CDR1 and CDR2: LNHDA, SQIVND (reference sequence). Trimming removed 3 bases at V and 1 base at J, with 15 bases between. The chain's CDR3 is CASSMGTPGGNTEAFF. CDR3 bases: TGTGCCAGTAGTATGGGTACCCCGGGGGGGAACACTGAAGCTTTCTTT.

The chain combines TRBV9 with TRBJ1-3, with D possibly TRBD1 on 6 matching bases. V was shortened by 3 bases and J by 2 bases, with 9 bases between the two germline ends. The germline gives CDR1 SGDLS, CDR2 YYNGEE. The length of the CDR3 is 14 residues. CDR3 protein: CASSDRVTGNTIYF. CDR3 DNA sequence: TGTGCCAGCAGCGACAGGGTTACTGGAAACACCATATATTTT. The variable domain in full, completed from reference TRBV9 and TRBJ1-3, reads DSGVTQTPKHLITATGQRVTLRCSPRSGDLSVYWYQQSLDQGLQFLIQYYNGEERAKGNILERFSAQQFPDLHSELNLSSLELGDSALYFCASSDRVTGNTIYFGEGSWLTVV.

This sequence joins TRBV2 and TRBJ2-2; D gene uncertain. Germline V gives CDR1 SNHLY, CDR2 FYNNEI. With 6 bases removed from V and 1 base from J, the gap between germline ends came to 9 bases. The CDR3 is 14 amino acids. The CDR3 coding sequence is TGTGCCAGCAGGGCGGAGATGAACACCGGGGAGCTGTTTTTT. Its translation is CASRAEMNTGELFF.

This chain connects TRBV15 to TRBJ2-3; TRBD1 aligns across 8 bases. The CDR3 totals 14 residues. Germline V gene sequence: CDR1 LNHNV, CDR2 YYDKDF (reference sequence). J was trimmed by 5 bases and V by 1 base; bases with no gene match: 2. The CDR3 sequence is CATSRAQGVDTQYF. For the CDR3, the DNA is TGTGCCACCAGCAGAGCACAGGGGGTAGATACGCAGTATTTT.